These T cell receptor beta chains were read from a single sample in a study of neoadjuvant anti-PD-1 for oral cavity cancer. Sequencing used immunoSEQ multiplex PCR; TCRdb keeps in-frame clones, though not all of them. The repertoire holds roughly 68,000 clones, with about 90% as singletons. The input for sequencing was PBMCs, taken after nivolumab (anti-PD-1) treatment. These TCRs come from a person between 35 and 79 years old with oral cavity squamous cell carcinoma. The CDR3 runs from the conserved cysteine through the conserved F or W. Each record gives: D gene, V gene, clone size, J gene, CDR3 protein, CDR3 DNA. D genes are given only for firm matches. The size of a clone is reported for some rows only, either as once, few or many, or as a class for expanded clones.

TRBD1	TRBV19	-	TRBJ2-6	CASRRDRGSSGANVLTF	TGTGCCAGTAGAAGGGACAGGGGATCCTCTGGGGCCAACGTCCTGACTTTC
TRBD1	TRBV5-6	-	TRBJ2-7	CASSLRDRGYEQYF	TGTGCCAGCAGCTTGCGAGACAGGGGTTACGAGCAGTACTTC
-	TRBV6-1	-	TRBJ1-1	CASSEKVRVTEAFF	TGTGCCAGCAGTGAAAAGGTTAGGGTCACTGAAGCTTTCTTT
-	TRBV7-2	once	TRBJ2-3	CASSLVPGLSTDTQYF	TGTGCCAGCAGCTTAGTTCCGGGGCTTAGCACAGATACGCAGTATTTT
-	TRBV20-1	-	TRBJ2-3	CSSGEDTQYF	TGCAGTTCCGGCGAAGATACGCAGTATTTT
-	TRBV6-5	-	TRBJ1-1	CASSYDRRANTEAFF	TGTGCCAGCAGTTACGACCGACGAGCGAACACTGAAGCTTTCTTT
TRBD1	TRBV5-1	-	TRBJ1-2	CASSPGQGAFGYTF	TGCGCCAGCAGCCCTGGCCAGGGGGCTTTTGGCTACACCTTC
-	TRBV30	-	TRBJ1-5	CAWSTVPVGPQHF	TGTGCCTGGAGTACGGTACCAGTGGGGCCCCAGCATTTT
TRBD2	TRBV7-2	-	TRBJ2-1	CASSRAGTSERGGQFF	TGTGCCAGCAGCCGTGCCGGGACTAGCGAGAGGGGGGGGCAGTTCTTC
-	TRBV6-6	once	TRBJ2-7	CASSYPQGLEQYF	TGTGCCAGCAGTTACCCACAGGGCCTGGAGCAGTACTTC
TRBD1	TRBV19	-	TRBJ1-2	CASSMGDRVGSSYTF	TGTGCCAGTAGTATGGGGGACAGGGTGGGATCGAGCTACACCTTC
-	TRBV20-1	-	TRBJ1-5	CSAGEGQPQHF	TGCAGTGCTGGGGAGGGTCAGCCCCAGCATTTT
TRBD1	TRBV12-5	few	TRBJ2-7	CASGPGQGMVYEQYF	TGTGCTAGTGGTCCGGGACAGGGGATGGTTTACGAGCAGTACTTC
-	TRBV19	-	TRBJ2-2	CASSRIDTGTLSGELFF	TGTGCCAGTAGTAGGATAGACACCGGGACTCTAAGCGGGGAGCTGTTTTTT
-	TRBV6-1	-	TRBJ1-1	CALEWGSAFF	TGTGCCTTGGAGTGGGGTTCAGCTTTCTTT
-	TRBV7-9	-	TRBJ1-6	CASSLEEGLGSPLHF	TGTGCCAGCAGCTTAGAGGAGGGGCTAGGTTCACCCCTCCACTTT
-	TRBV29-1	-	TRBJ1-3	CSVAYTGSGNTIYF	TGCAGCGTTGCCTATACAGGGTCTGGAAACACCATATATTTT
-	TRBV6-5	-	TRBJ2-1	CASSYSSRVVRNEQFF	TGTGCCAGCAGTTACTCTTCCAGGGTGGTAAGGAATGAGCAGTTCTTC
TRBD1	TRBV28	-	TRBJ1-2	CATNDPYRGDYGYTF	TGTGCCACCAACGATCCATACAGGGGGGACTATGGCTACACCTTC
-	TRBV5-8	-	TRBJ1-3	CASSQTQPIYF	TGTGCCAGCAGCCAAACCCAACCCATATATTTT